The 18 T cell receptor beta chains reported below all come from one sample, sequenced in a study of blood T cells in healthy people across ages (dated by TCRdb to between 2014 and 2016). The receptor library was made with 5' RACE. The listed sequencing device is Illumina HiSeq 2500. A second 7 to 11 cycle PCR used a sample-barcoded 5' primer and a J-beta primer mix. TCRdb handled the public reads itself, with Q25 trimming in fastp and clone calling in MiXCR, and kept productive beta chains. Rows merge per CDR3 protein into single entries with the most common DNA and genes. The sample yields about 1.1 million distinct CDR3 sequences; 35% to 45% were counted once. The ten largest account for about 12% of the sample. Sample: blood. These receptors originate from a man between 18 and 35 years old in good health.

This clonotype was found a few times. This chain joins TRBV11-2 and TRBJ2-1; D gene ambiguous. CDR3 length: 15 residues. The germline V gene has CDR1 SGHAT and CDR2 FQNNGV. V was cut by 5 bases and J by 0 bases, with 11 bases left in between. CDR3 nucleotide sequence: TGTGCCAGCAGCAACGGGCTCAGCTCCTACAATGAGCAGTTCTTC. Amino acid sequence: CASSNGLSSYNEQFF.

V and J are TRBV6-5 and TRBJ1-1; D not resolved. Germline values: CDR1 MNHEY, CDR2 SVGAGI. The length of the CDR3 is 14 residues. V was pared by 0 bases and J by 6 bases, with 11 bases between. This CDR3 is CASSYSRGRAEAFF. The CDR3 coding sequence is TGTGCCAGCAGTTACTCCAGAGGAAGAGCTGAAGCTTTCTTT.

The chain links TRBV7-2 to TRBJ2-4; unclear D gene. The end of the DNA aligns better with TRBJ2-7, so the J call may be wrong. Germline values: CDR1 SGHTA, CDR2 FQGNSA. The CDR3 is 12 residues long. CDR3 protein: CASSPVQREQYF. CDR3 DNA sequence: TGTGCCAGCAGCCCAGTTCAGCGCGAGCAGTACTTC.

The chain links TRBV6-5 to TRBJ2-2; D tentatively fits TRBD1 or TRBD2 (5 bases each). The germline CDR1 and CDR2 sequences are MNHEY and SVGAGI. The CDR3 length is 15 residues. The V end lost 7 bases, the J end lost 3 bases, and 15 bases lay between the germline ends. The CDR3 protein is CASTTGTSYTGELFF. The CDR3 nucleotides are TGTGCCAGCACTACCGGGACGTCTTACACCGGGGAGCTGTTTTTT.

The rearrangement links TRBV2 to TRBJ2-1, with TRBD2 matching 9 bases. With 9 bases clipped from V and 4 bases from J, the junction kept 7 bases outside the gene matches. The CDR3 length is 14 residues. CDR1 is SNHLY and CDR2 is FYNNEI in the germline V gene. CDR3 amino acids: CASPRGLAYNEQFF. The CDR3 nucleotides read TGTGCCAGTCCTAGGGGACTAGCATACAATGAGCAGTTCTTC.

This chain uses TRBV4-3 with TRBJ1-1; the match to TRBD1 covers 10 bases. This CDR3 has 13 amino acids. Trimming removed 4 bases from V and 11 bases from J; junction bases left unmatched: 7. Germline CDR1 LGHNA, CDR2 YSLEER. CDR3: CASSPDRGGSAFF. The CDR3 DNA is TGCGCCAGCAGCCCGGACAGGGGGGGATCTGCTTTCTTT.

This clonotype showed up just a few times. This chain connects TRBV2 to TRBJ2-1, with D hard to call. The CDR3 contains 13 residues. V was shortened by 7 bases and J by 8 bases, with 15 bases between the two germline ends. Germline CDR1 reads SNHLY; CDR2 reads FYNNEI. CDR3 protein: CASTSRTVYEQFF. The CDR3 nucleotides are TGTGCCAGCACGTCCCGAACCGTTTATGAGCAGTTCTTC.

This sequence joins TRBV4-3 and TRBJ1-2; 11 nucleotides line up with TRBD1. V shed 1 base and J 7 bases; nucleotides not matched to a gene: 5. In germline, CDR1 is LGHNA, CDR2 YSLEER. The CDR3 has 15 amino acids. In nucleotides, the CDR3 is TGCGCCAGCAGCCAAGTTGGACAGGGGGCCAGTGGCTACACCTTC. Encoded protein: CASSQVGQGASGYTF.

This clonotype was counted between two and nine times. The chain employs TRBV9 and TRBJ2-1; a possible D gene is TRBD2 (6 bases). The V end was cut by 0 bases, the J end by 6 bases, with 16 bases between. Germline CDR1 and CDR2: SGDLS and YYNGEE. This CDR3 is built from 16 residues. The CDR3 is CASSVVVGEAFNEQFF. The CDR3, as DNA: TGTGCCAGCAGCGTAGTGGTCGGGGAGGCCTTCAATGAGCAGTTCTTC. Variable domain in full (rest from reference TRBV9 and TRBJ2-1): DSGVTQTPKHLITATGQRVTLRCSPRSGDLSVYWYQQSLDQGLQFLIQYYNGEERAKGNILERFSAQQFPDLHSELNLSSLELGDSALYFCASSVVVGEAFNEQFFGPGTRLTVL.

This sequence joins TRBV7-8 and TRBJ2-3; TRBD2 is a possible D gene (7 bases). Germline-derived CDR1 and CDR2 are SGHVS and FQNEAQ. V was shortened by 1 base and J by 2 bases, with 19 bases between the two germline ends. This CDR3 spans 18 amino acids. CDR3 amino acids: CASSLVVEGGGITDTQYF. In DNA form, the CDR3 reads TGTGCCAGCAGCTTAGTCGTGGAGGGGGGGGGTATCACAGATACGCAGTATTTT.

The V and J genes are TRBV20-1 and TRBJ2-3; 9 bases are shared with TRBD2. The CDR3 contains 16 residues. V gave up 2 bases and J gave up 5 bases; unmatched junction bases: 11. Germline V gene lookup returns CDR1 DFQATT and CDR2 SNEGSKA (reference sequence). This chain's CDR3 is CSARPPQRGVKDTQYF. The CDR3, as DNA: TGCAGTGCTAGACCCCCCCAGCGGGGGGTCAAAGATACGCAGTATTTT.

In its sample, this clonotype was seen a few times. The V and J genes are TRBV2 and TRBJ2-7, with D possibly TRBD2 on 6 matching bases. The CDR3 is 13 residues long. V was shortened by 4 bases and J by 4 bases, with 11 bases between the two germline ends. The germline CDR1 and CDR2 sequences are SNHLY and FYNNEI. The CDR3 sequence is CASSGRENYEQYF. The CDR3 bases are TGTGCCAGCAGTGGCCGGGAGAATTACGAGCAGTACTTC.

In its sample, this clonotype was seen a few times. The CDR3 DNA is TGCGCCAGCAGCCAAGATCCGAAAGGGAAGGCCACAGATACGCAGTATTTT. Protein product: CASSQDPKGKATDTQYF. The chain employs TRBV4-3 and TRBJ2-3, with D hard to call. The CDR3 is 17 amino acids. The germline V gene encodes CDR1 LGHNA and CDR2 YSLEER. V dropped 0 bases and J dropped 2 bases, with 15 bases sitting between them.

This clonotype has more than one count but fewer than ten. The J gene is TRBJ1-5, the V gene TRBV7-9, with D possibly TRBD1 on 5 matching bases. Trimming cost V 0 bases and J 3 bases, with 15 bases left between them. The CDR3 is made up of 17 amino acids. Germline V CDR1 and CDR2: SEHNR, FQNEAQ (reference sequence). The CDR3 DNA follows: TGTGCCAGCAGCTTAGCGCCGGCAGGGCAGTTCAATCAGCCCCAGCATTTT. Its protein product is CASSLAPAGQFNQPQHF.

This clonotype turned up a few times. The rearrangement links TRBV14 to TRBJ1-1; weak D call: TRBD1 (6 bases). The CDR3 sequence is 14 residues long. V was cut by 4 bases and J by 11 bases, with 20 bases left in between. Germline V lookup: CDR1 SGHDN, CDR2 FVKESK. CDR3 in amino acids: CASSPPWGRGRAFF. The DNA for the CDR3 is TGTGCCAGCAGCCCACCCTGGGGGCGAGGACGGGCTTTCTTT.

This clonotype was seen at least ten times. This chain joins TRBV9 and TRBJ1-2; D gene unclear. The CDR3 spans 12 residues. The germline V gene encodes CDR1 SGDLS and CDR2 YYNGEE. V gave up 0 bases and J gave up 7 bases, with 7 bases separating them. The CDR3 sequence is CASSVGGTGYTF. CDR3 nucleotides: TGTGCCAGCAGCGTAGGAGGAACTGGCTACACCTTC.

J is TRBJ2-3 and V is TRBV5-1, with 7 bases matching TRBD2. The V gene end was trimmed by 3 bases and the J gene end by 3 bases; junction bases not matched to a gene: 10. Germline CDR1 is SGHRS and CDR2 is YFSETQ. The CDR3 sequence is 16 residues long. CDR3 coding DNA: TGCGCCAGCAGCTCTGGCACTAGCGTGATTACAGATACGCAGTATTTT. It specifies CASSSGTSVITDTQYF.

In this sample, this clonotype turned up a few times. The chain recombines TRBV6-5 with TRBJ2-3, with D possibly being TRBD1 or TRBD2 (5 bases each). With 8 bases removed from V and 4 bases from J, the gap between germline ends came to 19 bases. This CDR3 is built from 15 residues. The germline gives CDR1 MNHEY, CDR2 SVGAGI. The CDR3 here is CASRRGGRSPDTQYF. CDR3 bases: TGTGCCAGCCGACGTGGGGGAAGGAGTCCAGATACGCAGTATTTT.